What follows are 28 T cell receptor beta chains derived from one specimen sequenced in a study of T cell responses to AZD1222 COVID-19 vaccine. Only in-frame clones appear in the TCRdb table, and some are missing; sequencing was by immunoSEQ multiplex PCR. The repertoire includes roughly 80,000 clones, 90% of them detected once, and less than 5.5% sits in the top ten. The specimen comprised peripheral blood, sampled 28 days after the second AZD1222 dose. The origin of the receptors is an adult who received the AZD1222 COVID-19 vaccine.

The V call is TRBV19, the J call TRBJ2-1; TRBD2 aligns across 7 bases. Trimming removed 4 bases from V and 3 bases from J; junction bases left unmatched: 6. The CDR3 is 15 amino acids. From germline, CDR1 is LNHDA and CDR2 SQIVND (reference sequence). The CDR3 here is CASSTTGGGYNEQFF. In nucleotides, the CDR3 is TGTGCCAGTAGTACCACAGGCGGGGGCTACAATGAGCAGTTCTTC.

The rearrangement uses TRBV27 and TRBJ2-7, with 8 bases that match TRBD1. V gave up 1 base and J gave up 1 base; unmatched junction bases: 6. The CDR3 is 16 amino acids. Germline CDR1 is MNHEY and CDR2 is SMNVEV (reference sequence). As DNA, the CDR3 is TGTGCCAGCAGTTTATTGGGGACAGGCTATTCCTACGAGCAGTACTTC. Translated: CASSLLGTGYSYEQYF.

The CDR3 here is CATRGDTYEQYF. CDR3 sequence (DNA): TGTGCCACCCGGGGGGATACCTACGAGCAGTACTTC. The V call is TRBV2, the J call TRBJ2-7; 7 bases map to TRBD2. CDR1 and CDR2 (germline): SNHLY, FYNNEI. After removal of 10 bases from V and 2 bases from J, the junction contained 5 bases not matched to a gene. CDR3 length: 12 residues.

This rearrangement joins TRBV30 to TRBJ2-7; D is unresolved. This CDR3 has 13 residues. Trimming stripped 0 bases from V and 3 bases from J, with 9 bases between. Looked up from germline, CDR1 is GTSNPN and CDR2 is SVGIG (reference sequence). The CDR3 here is CAWSVNVNYEQYF. CDR3 bases: TGTGCCTGGAGTGTAAACGTTAACTACGAGCAGTACTTC. Drawing the rest from reference TRBV30 and TRBJ2-7, the complete variable domain is SQTIHQWPATLVQPVGSPLSLECTVEGTSNPNLYWYRQAAGRGLQLLFYSVGIGQISSEVPQNLSASRPQDRQFILSSKKLLLSDSGFYLCAWSVNVNYEQYFGPGTRLTVT.

The gene calls are TRBV24-1 and TRBJ2-1; tentatively, D is TRBD1 (5 bases). Trimming left V 4 bases short and J 5 bases short, with 20 bases between. This CDR3 has 17 residues. Germline V gene data show CDR1 as KGHDR and CDR2 as SFDVKD. CDR3 protein: CATSDPKAAGKDNEQFF. The DNA for the CDR3 is TGTGCCACCAGTGACCCGAAGGCGGCAGGGAAAGACAATGAGCAGTTCTTC.

This clone turned up a few times. The CDR3 bases are TGTGCCAGCAGCCGCATGGGGGCCAAGAACACTGAAGCTTTCTTT. It specifies CASSRMGAKNTEAFF. V and J are TRBV2 and TRBJ1-1, with TRBD1 as a possible D gene (6 bases). The CDR3 length is 15 residues. V was trimmed by 6 bases and J by 1 base, leaving 15 bases between them. CDR1 is SNHLY and CDR2 is FYNNEI in the germline V gene.

CDR3 coding DNA: TGTGCCAGCAGCCAGTCTTTAGTGATCTCTGGAAACACCATATATTTT. Translating it yields CASSQSLVISGNTIYF. The V and J genes are TRBV4-2 and TRBJ1-3; D unresolved. CDR1 is LGHNA, CDR2 YNFKEQ, per germline. V was cut by 3 bases and J by 0 bases, with 12 bases left in between. The length of the CDR3 is 16 residues.

This chain connects TRBV7-8 to TRBJ1-1; perhaps TRBD1 as D (5 bases). The germline V and J ends were trimmed by 6 bases and 1 base, with 12 bases remaining between them. The CDR3 length is 14 residues. Germline V lookup: CDR1 SGHVS, CDR2 FQNEAQ. CDR3 nucleotides: TGTGCCAGCAGACCGGACACGACGAACACTGAAGCTTTCTTT. Translation: CASRPDTTNTEAFF.

CDR3 DNA sequence: TGTGCCAGCAGTAGGACAGGGCGAGATGAGCAGTTCTTC. It yields the protein CASSRTGRDEQFF. V is TRBV6-5 and J is TRBJ2-1, with 8 nucleotides matching TRBD1. The length of the CDR3 is 13 residues. Germline V gives CDR1 MNHEY, CDR2 SVGAGI. Losses at the gene ends were 5 bases for V and 8 bases for J; bases not matched to a gene: 5.

The rearrangement joins TRBV6-5 to TRBJ1-2, with no clear D. CDR3 size: 15 residues. CDR1 and CDR2 (germline): MNHEY, SVGAGI. The V end lost 7 bases, the J end lost 4 bases, and 19 bases lay between the germline ends. The CDR3 region has the DNA TGTGCCAGCACCCTTCGCCGACCTCCAGGCTATGGCTACACCTTC. Translating it yields CASTLRRPPGYGYTF.

The rearrangement joins TRBV3-1 (or the pseudogene TRBV3-2) to TRBJ2-3, with TRBD2 matching over 15 bases. The CDR3 is 17 residues long. The germline gives CDR1 LGHDT, CDR2 YNNKEL (reference sequence). V trimming: 5 bases; J trimming: 5 bases; junction bases outside the gene matches: 8. In DNA, the CDR3 is TGTGCCAGCAGCTCGTGGACTAGCGGGGGGGCAGTAGATACGCAGTATTTT. This encodes CASSSWTSGGAVDTQYF.

V is TRBV19 and J is TRBJ1-2; 7 nucleotides align to TRBD1. The CDR3 has 14 residues. Losses at the gene ends were 5 bases for V and 1 base for J; bases not matched to a gene: 4. Germline CDR1 and CDR2: LNHDA and SQIVND (reference sequence). The CDR3 protein is CASSVTGVNYGYTF. CDR3 bases: TGTGCCAGTAGTGTTACAGGGGTTAACTATGGCTACACCTTC.

J is TRBJ2-7 and V is TRBV6-5; TRBD2 is a possible D gene (6 bases). V was clipped by 6 bases and J by 3 bases, with 15 bases between them. Germline V gene data show CDR1 as MNHEY and CDR2 as SVGAGI. This CDR3 has 14 amino acids. CDR3 protein: CASSRQRGLYEQYF. In DNA form, the CDR3 reads TGTGCCAGCAGCCGACAGAGGGGACTCTACGAGCAGTACTTC.

The chain uses TRBV30 and TRBJ1-2; D not resolved. Germline V lookup: CDR1 GTSNPN, CDR2 SVGIG (reference sequence). CDR3 length: 14 residues. Trimming shortened V by 1 base and J by 8 bases, and 17 bases separated the two germline ends. As DNA, the CDR3 is TGTGCCTGGAGTGAAAGTATAAGGGAACCAGGCTACACCTTC. This encodes CAWSESIREPGYTF.

The chain is built from TRBV9 and TRBJ1-6, with 7 nucleotides matching TRBD1. This CDR3 contains 15 residues. Trimming at V came to 3 bases and at J to 10 bases, leaving 10 bases not matched to a gene. The germline gives CDR1 SGDLS, CDR2 YYNGEE. CDR3 DNA sequence: TGTGCCAGCAGCGCTCGGACAGGTTTCGGGTCACCCCTCCACTTT. Encoded protein: CASSARTGFGSPLHF.

The rearrangement links TRBV18 to TRBJ2-3; 8 nucleotides align to TRBD1. Germline trimming cut 3 bases from V and 2 bases from J; bases unmatched to any gene: 7. Germline loops: CDR1 KGHSH, CDR2 LQKENI. CDR3 size: 16 residues. The CDR3 region is CASSPIGTGVTDTQYF. CDR3 nucleotide sequence: TGTGCCAGCTCACCTATAGGGACAGGAGTCACAGATACGCAGTATTTT. Full variable domain (missing parts from reference TRBV18 and TRBJ2-3): NAGVMQNPRHLVRRRGQEARLRCSPMKGHSHVYWYRQLPEEGLKFMVYLQKENIIDESGMPKERFSAEFPKEGPSILRIQQVVRGDSAAYFCASSPIGTGVTDTQYFGPGTRLTVL.

This CDR3 is CASSRNTQGYTEAFF. For the CDR3, the DNA is TGTGCCAGCAGTAGAAACACTCAGGGTTACACTGAAGCTTTCTTT. V and J are TRBV28 and TRBJ1-1; D is perhaps TRBD1 (5 bases). Per germline, CDR1 MDHEN and CDR2 SYDVKM. The V and J ends lost 5 bases and 3 bases respectively, with 16 bases between them. The CDR3 runs 15 residues.

V usage is TRBV18 and J usage is TRBJ1-1, with D perhaps TRBD1 (5 bases). V was pared by 4 bases and J by 3 bases, with 21 bases between. Germline V gene data show CDR1 as KGHSH and CDR2 as LQKENI. The CDR3 is 17 residues long. CDR3 nucleotides: TGTGCCAGCTCACAAGCTACCTCATTCGGGGGACACACTGAAGCTTTCTTT. It encodes CASSQATSFGGHTEAFF.

This clone came up once. The V gene is TRBV28, the J gene TRBJ1-2, with TRBD1 matching 7 bases. V lost 5 bases, J lost 4 bases, and 7 bases stayed unmatched. The CDR3 is made up of 14 amino acids. From germline, CDR1 is MDHEN and CDR2 SYDVKM. The chain's CDR3 is CASSLTTGFYGYTF. CDR3 DNA: TGTGCCAGCAGTCTTACGACAGGGTTCTATGGCTACACCTTC.

The rearrangement uses TRBV3-1 (or the pseudogene TRBV3-2) and TRBJ2-2; either TRBD1 or TRBD2 may supply D (7 bases each). The ends were cut back, 2 bases at V and 4 bases at J, with 14 bases in the middle. CDR1 is LGHDT, CDR2 YNNKEL, per germline (reference sequence). The CDR3 is made up of 16 amino acids. CDR3 DNA sequence: TGTGCCAGCAGCCAAAGGGGGCGGGGGACCACCGGGGAGCTGTTTTTT. Translated: CASSQRGRGTTGELFF.

The chain is built from TRBV7-9 and TRBJ1-5; TRBD1 matches at 8 bases. The CDR3 totals 15 residues. Germline assignment: CDR1 SEHNR and CDR2 FQNEAQ (reference sequence). V shed 3 bases and J 3 bases; nucleotides not matched to a gene: 4. Here the CDR3 reads CASSLGQALNQPQHF. Here the CDR3 DNA reads TGTGCCAGCAGCTTGGGACAGGCCCTCAATCAGCCCCAGCATTTT.

CDR3 bases: TGTGCCAGCAGCAAAGCGCAGGGGACACTTATCCCCTACGAGCAGTACTTC. Its translation is CASSKAQGTLIPYEQYF. J is TRBJ2-7 and V is TRBV21-1; the table calls TRBD1, which could not be checked here. TRBV21-1 constitutes a pseudogene. The CDR3 consists of 17 residues.

The rearrangement joins TRBV28 to TRBJ1-4; D not resolved. The V end was cut by 8 bases, the J end by 7 bases, with 29 bases between. This CDR3 is built from 18 residues. Per the germline V gene, CDR1 is MDHEN and CDR2 is SYDVKM. The CDR3 region is CASPNAAQFRGCGEKLFF. The CDR3 DNA reads TGTGCCAGCCCTAACGCTGCCCAGTTCCGGGGTTGTGGTGAAAAACTGTTTTTT.

This clone turned up a few times. CDR3 sequence: CASSLSASGAFF. CDR3 sequence (DNA): TGTGCCAGCAGCTTATCCGCGTCCGGAGCTTTCTTT. V and J are TRBV11-2 and TRBJ1-1; D unclear. This CDR3 contains 12 residues. The germline V gene has CDR1 SGHAT and CDR2 FQNNGV. V lost 2 bases, J lost 10 bases, and 11 bases lay in between.

CDR3 bases: TGCGCCAGCAGCCCTGGCGGGGGGCAATATGGCTACACCTTC. Protein: CASSPGGGQYGYTF. This chain connects TRBV4-3 to TRBJ1-2; possible D gene TRBD1, 6 bases. The germline V and J ends were trimmed by 4 bases and 5 bases, with 14 bases remaining between them. CDR3 length: 14 residues. Looked up from germline, CDR1 is LGHNA and CDR2 is YSLEER.

The rearrangement joins TRBV2 to TRBJ2-5; D is uncertain. Germline V CDR1 and CDR2: SNHLY, FYNNEI. CDR3 length: 11 residues. Trimming removed 8 bases from V and 4 bases from J, with 8 bases in between. The CDR3 region has the DNA TGTGCCAGCGCCACAATAGAGACCCAGTACTTC. Translated, it gives CASATIETQYF.

This rearrangement joins TRBV12-3 or TRBV12-4 to TRBJ1-2; D possibly corresponds to TRBD1 (5 bases). V lost 1 base, J lost 7 bases, and 10 bases lay in between. The CDR3 consists of 13 residues. This chain's CDR3 is CASSLEGPGGYTF. The DNA of the CDR3 is TGTGCCAGCAGTTTAGAGGGACCTGGTGGCTACACCTTC.

The chain carries TRBV7-9 and TRBJ1-6, with D perhaps TRBD1 (5 bases). Trimming took 3 bases from V and 9 from J, leaving 12 bases between them. Per the germline V gene, CDR1 is SEHNR and CDR2 is FQNEAQ (reference sequence). CDR3 length: 14 residues. CDR3 sequence: CASSLGQGGSPLHF. In DNA form, the CDR3 reads TGTGCCAGCAGCTTGGGGCAGGGCGGTTCACCCCTCCACTTT. The whole variable domain, filled in from reference TRBV7-9 and TRBJ1-6, reads DTGVSQNPRHKITKRGQNVTFRCDPISEHNRLYWYRQTLGQGPEFLTYFQNEAQLEKSRLLSDRFSAERPKGSFSTLEIQRTEQGDSAMYLCASSLGQGGSPLHFGNGTRLTVT.